The next 23 T cell receptor beta chains were all read from a single sample in a study of control samples from healthy donors and cancer patients. Some clones are missing from TCRdb's copy, which holds only in-frame ones; the method was immunoSEQ multiplex PCR. The repertoire holds about 55,000 clones, with about 96% as singletons. The sequenced sample was blood. These receptors came from a woman younger than 30 in good health.

The CDR3 loop is CASSSSYAPYGYTF. The CDR3 nucleotides read TGTGCCAGCTCCTCTTCCTATGCCCCCTATGGCTACACCTTC. The rearrangement joins TRBV28 to TRBJ1-2, with D uncertain. There are 14 residues in the CDR3. Trimming removed 8 bases from V and 4 bases from J, with 17 bases in between. Germline V gene lookup returns CDR1 MDHEN and CDR2 SYDVKM.

This rearrangement joins TRBV6-5 to TRBJ2-3; TRBD2 is a possible D gene (5 bases). V lost 8 bases to trimming and J lost 9 bases, with 15 bases between them. Germline V lookup: CDR1 MNHEY, CDR2 SVGAGI. The CDR3 covers 12 residues. The CDR3 region has the DNA TGTGCCAGCCGAAGAGGGCCCTTGACGCAGTATTTT. Translating it yields CASRRGPLTQYF.

The gene calls are TRBV3-1 (or the pseudogene TRBV3-2) and TRBJ2-5; 7 nucleotides match TRBD1. CDR1 LGHDT and CDR2 YNNKEL come from the germline V gene (reference sequence). CDR3 length equals 16 residues. J was trimmed by 3 bases and V by 3 bases; bases with no gene match: 10. CDR3 loop: CASSQTWTGPKETQYF. CDR3 bases: TGTGCCAGCAGCCAGACCTGGACAGGACCAAAAGAGACCCAGTACTTC.

This rearrangement joins TRBV4-1 to TRBJ2-7; 10 bases fit TRBD1. Trimming removed 5 bases from V and 3 bases from J; junction bases left unmatched: 7. The CDR3 extends over 15 amino acids. CDR1 is MGHRA, CDR2 YSYEKL, per germline. CDR3 loop: CASSVPGQGSYEQYF. The DNA for the CDR3 is TGCGCCAGCAGCGTCCCGGGACAGGGGAGCTACGAGCAGTACTTC.

The rearrangement uses TRBV30 and TRBJ2-2; D might be TRBD1 or TRBD2, each matching 5 bases. Trimming left V 0 bases short and J 4 bases short, with 6 bases between. The CDR3 spans 13 residues. Germline CDR1 GTSNPN, CDR2 SVGIG (reference sequence). The CDR3 DNA reads TGTGCCTGGAGTGTTGGGGGCACCGGGGAGCTGTTTTTT. Its protein is CAWSVGGTGELFF.

The rearrangement links TRBV18 to TRBJ1-2; possible D gene TRBD1, 6 bases. Germline loops: CDR1 KGHSH, CDR2 LQKENI. There are 13 residues in the CDR3. V lost 6 bases to trimming and J lost 8 bases, with 16 bases between them. The DNA for the CDR3 is TGTGCCAGCTCCACACAGGGAGCTAACGGCTACACCTTC. Protein sequence: CASSTQGANGYTF. The whole variable domain, filled in from reference TRBV18 and TRBJ1-2, reads NAGVMQNPRHLVRRRGQEARLRCSPMKGHSHVYWYRQLPEEGLKFMVYLQKENIIDESGMPKERFSAEFPKEGPSILRIQQVVRGDSAAYFCASSTQGANGYTFGSGTRLTVV.

The chain is built from TRBV28 and TRBJ1-6; TRBD1 aligns across 7 bases. V shed 4 bases and J 9 bases; nucleotides not matched to a gene: 15. Germline V gene lookup returns CDR1 MDHEN and CDR2 SYDVKM. The CDR3 loop spans 17 amino acids. In DNA, the CDR3 is TGTGCCAGCAGTTCTCTCTCTCAGGGGGAAGTCGGTTCACCCCTCCACTTT. Translated, it gives CASSSLSQGEVGSPLHF.

The V call is TRBV7-9, the J call TRBJ2-7, with D uncertain. The CDR3 covers 12 residues. Germline V gene lookup returns CDR1 SEHNR and CDR2 FQNEAQ (reference sequence). Trimming left V 2 bases short and J 3 bases short, with 5 bases between. As DNA, the CDR3 is TGTGCCAGCAGCTTAACGAACTACGAGCAGTACTTC. Protein product: CASSLTNYEQYF.

The genes are TRBV5-4 and TRBJ2-3, with TRBD2 matching 12 bases. The germline CDR1 and CDR2 sequences are SGHNT and YYREEE (reference sequence). This CDR3 has 17 amino acids. The ends lost 4 bases at V and 2 bases at J; junction bases unmatched: 8. The CDR3 spells CASSRRLAGASTDTQYF. In DNA, the CDR3 is TGTGCCAGCAGCCGGAGACTAGCGGGGGCATCCACAGATACGCAGTATTTT.

This chain joins TRBV5-4 and TRBJ1-2; 7 bases fit TRBD1. CDR1 is SGHNT and CDR2 is YYREEE in the germline V gene (reference sequence). The CDR3 consists of 15 residues. Trimming removed 0 bases from V and 4 bases from J; junction bases left unmatched: 6. The CDR3 here is CASSLAQGEGYGYTF. For the CDR3, the DNA is TGTGCCAGCAGCTTGGCGCAGGGGGAAGGCTATGGCTACACCTTC.

This sequence joins TRBV11-2 and TRBJ2-7; 11 bases map to TRBD2. The CDR3 covers 16 residues. V gave up 5 bases and J gave up 0 bases; unmatched junction bases: 6. The germline gives CDR1 SGHAT, CDR2 FQNNGV. CDR3 protein: CASSPRLAGSSYEQYF. The CDR3 region has the DNA TGTGCCAGCAGCCCCCGACTAGCGGGAAGCTCCTACGAGCAGTACTTC.

The gene calls are TRBV27 and TRBJ1-3; D ambiguous. The ends were cut back, 9 bases at V and 0 bases at J, with 6 bases in the middle. Germline CDR1 MNHEY, CDR2 SMNVEV (reference sequence). This CDR3 comprises 12 residues. In DNA form, the CDR3 reads TGTGCCAGGTCTCGCTCTGGAAACACCATATATTTT. This encodes CARSRSGNTIYF.

Only one count was recorded for this clone. The chain joins TRBV11-2 to TRBJ2-1; D is possibly TRBD2 (6 bases). Germline values: CDR1 SGHAT, CDR2 FQNNGV. The V end was cut by 9 bases, the J end by 6 bases, with 21 bases between. The length of the CDR3 is 15 residues. The CDR3 DNA sequence: TGTGCCAGTACCCCCGGGAGATACGGGGCCAATGAGCAGTTCTTC. Residues: CASTPGRYGANEQFF. The full variable domain, completed using reference TRBV11-2 and TRBJ2-1, is EAGVAQSPRYKIIEKRQSVAFWCNPISGHATLYWYQQILGQGPKLLIQFQNNGVVDDSQLPKDRFSAERLKGVDSTLKIQPAKLEDSAVYLCASTPGRYGANEQFFGPGTRLTVL.

The rearrangement joins TRBV7-9 to TRBJ2-4; D may be TRBD2 (6 bases). There are 15 residues in the CDR3. Germline V CDR1 and CDR2: SEHNR, FQNEAQ (reference sequence). The germline V and J ends were trimmed by 6 bases and 0 bases, with 12 bases remaining between them. The CDR3 DNA follows: TGTGCCAGCAGGACACAGGAGGGAGCCAAAAACATTCAGTACTTC. Translating gives CASRTQEGAKNIQYF.

A single count supports this clone. The V call is TRBV15, the J call TRBJ1-6; D is undetermined. There are 14 residues in the CDR3. Trimming pared 6 bases from V and 9 bases from J, leaving 15 bases between. Per germline, CDR1 LNHNV and CDR2 YYDKDF (reference sequence). This chain's CDR3 is CATSPRSIGSPLHF. The DNA for the CDR3 is TGTGCCACCAGTCCTCGGTCAATAGGTTCACCCCTCCACTTT.

In DNA form, the CDR3 reads TGTGCCAGCAGTTTGGCTTATCAGCCCCAGCATTTT. Translation: CASSLAYQPQHF. This chain uses TRBV28 with TRBJ1-5, with D uncertain. The ends were cut back, 3 bases at V and 5 bases at J, with 5 bases in the middle. Per the germline V gene, CDR1 is MDHEN and CDR2 is SYDVKM. CDR3 size: 12 residues.

This sequence joins TRBV7-2 and TRBJ1-1, with D possibly being TRBD1 (6 bases). The CDR3 has 15 amino acids. V was cut by 1 base and J by 7 bases, with 16 bases left in between. The germline V gene has CDR1 SGHTA and CDR2 FQGNSA. This CDR3 reads CASSLERGHFDEAFF. In DNA form, the CDR3 reads TGTGCCAGCAGCTTAGAAAGGGGACATTTCGATGAAGCTTTCTTT.

V is TRBV2 and J is TRBJ2-1, with D unclear. Trimming removed 3 bases at V and 10 bases at J, with 4 bases between. The CDR3 runs 10 residues. CDR1 is SNHLY, CDR2 FYNNEI, per germline. Written as DNA, the CDR3 is TGTGCCAGCAGTGAGTCAGAGCAGTTCTTC. It specifies CASSESEQFF.

This chain's CDR3 is CASSQVLLGQPQHF. The CDR3 DNA reads as TGCGCCAGCAGCCAAGTTTTACTCGGTCAGCCCCAGCATTTT. This chain links TRBV4-1 with TRBJ1-5; D remains ambiguous. Germline CDR1 and CDR2: MGHRA and YSYEKL. The CDR3 spans 14 residues. Trimming removed 1 base at V and 6 bases at J, with 10 bases between.

This chain links TRBV6-1 with TRBJ1-5, with 9 bases identical to TRBD1. This CDR3 region has 15 residues. The V gene's germline CDR1 is MNHNS and CDR2 SASEGT. Germline trimming cut 1 base from V and 5 bases from J; bases unmatched to any gene: 3. In DNA, the CDR3 is TGTGCCAGCAGTGAAGAGGGACAGGGTTATCAGCCCCAGCATTTT. Protein sequence: CASSEEGQGYQPQHF.

J is TRBJ1-2 and V is TRBV6-5, with D hard to call. This CDR3 has 15 residues. Trimming removed 1 base from V and 7 bases from J, with 16 bases in between. From germline, CDR1 is MNHEY and CDR2 SVGAGI. The CDR3 here is CASSYFPDGAGGYTF. Written as DNA, the CDR3 is TGTGCCAGCAGTTACTTTCCTGACGGTGCTGGTGGCTACACCTTC.

The chain couples TRBV5-4 to TRBJ2-7; D not resolved. From germline, CDR1 is SGHNT and CDR2 YYREEE (reference sequence). V gave up 0 bases and J gave up 6 bases, with 16 bases separating them. This CDR3 has 15 residues. The CDR3 sequence: CASSLGVLPTSEQYF. CDR3 bases: TGTGCCAGCAGCTTGGGGGTACTCCCAACCAGCGAGCAGTACTTC.

V usage is TRBV11-2 and J usage is TRBJ1-2, with 9 bases matching TRBD1. CDR3 length: 16 residues. After removal of 1 base from V and 8 bases from J, the junction contained 11 bases not matched to a gene. The germline V gene has CDR1 SGHAT and CDR2 FQNNGV. In nucleotides, the CDR3 is TGTGCCAGCAGCTTAGTTGGGACAGGGATGGTCGGGGGCTACACCTTC. Its translation is CASSLVGTGMVGGYTF.